The clone carrying this T cell receptor (beta chain) has a count of ten or more. The antigen is unknown. The CDR3 consists of 16 residues. The germline V gene has CDR1 SQVTM and CDR2 ANQGSEA. Trimming removed 3 bases at V and 2 bases at J, with 17 bases between. This record comes from a study of CD8 T cells in ankylosing spondylitis. Study-level findings and limits: Peripheral blood samples showed relatively rare disease-linked clones, and these clones were CD8+.

One entry per CDR3 protein, called by TCRdb with MiXCR from the 5' RACE reads. The table includes under 300,000 distinct CDR3 sequences, roughly 10% detected once. Specimen: blood, either unsorted or a sorted T cell fraction (not recorded which). The chain employs TRBV29-1 and TRBJ1-3, with a weak D call TRBD1 (5 bases). This sequence was found in a male donor with ankylosing spondylitis or in good health (not recorded which). CDR3 nucleotide sequence: TGCAGCGTTGATAGTCAAGGGGTCGGAACTGGAAACACCATATATTTT. Translating gives CSVDSQGVGTGNTIYF.